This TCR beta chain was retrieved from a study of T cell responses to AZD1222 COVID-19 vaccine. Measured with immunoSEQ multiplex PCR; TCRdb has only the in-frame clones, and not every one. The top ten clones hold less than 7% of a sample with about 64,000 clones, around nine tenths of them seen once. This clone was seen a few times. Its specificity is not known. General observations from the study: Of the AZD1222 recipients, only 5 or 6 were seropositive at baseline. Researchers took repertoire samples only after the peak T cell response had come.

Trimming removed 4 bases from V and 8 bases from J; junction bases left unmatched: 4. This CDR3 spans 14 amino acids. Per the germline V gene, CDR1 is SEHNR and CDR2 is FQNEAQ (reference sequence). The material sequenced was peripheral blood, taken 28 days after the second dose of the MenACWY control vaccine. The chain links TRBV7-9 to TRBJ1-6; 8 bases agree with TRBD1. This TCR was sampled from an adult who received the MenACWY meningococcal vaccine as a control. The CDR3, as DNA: TGTGCCAGCAGCTCACAGGGGGTGGATTCACCCCTCCACTTT. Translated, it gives CASSSQGVDSPLHF.